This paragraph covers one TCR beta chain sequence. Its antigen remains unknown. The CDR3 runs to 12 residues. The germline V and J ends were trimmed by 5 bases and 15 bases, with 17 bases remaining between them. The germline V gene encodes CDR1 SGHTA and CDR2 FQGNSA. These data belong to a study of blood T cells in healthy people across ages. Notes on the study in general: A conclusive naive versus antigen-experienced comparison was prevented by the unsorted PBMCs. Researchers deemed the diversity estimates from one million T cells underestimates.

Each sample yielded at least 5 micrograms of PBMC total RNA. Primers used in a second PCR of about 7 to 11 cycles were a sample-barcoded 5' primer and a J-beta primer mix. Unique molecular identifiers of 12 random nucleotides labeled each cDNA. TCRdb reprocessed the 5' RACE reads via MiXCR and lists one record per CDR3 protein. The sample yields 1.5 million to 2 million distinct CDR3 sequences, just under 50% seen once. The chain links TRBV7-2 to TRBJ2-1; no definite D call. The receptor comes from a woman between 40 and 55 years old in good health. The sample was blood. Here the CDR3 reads CASSPRRSALFF. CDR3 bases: TGTGCCAGCAGCCCGCGACGAAGTGCCCTGTTCTTC.